These T cell receptor beta chains were read from a single sample in a study of blood T cell repertoires in COVID-19. Data came from immunoSEQ multiplex PCR; TCRdb stores just in-frame clones and leaves some out. The sample consists of a few hundred thousand clones, around nine tenths of them appearing once. Sequenced material: peripheral blood. These receptors were taken from a man aged 55 to 70 who had recovered from COVID-19. The CDR3 runs from the conserved cysteine through the conserved F or W.

J	V	CDR3
TRBJ2-3	TRBV9	CASSPSGVANTDTQYF
TRBJ2-5	TRBV5-6	CASTPGDRETQYF
TRBJ2-1	TRBV28	CASSFPSGRAADEQFF
TRBJ1-1	TRBV7-3	CASSYGDSRTEAFF
TRBJ2-3	TRBV19	CASSSSPDTQYF
TRBJ1-5	TRBV28	CATGGNNQPQHF
TRBJ2-7	TRBV5-4	CASSFGPHSGGVYEQYF
TRBJ1-1	TRBV18	CASSPDFVNTEAFF
TRBJ1-6	TRBV5-6	CASSLPGSSYNSPLHF
TRBJ2-7	TRBV12-3/TRBV12-4	CASSYGGTYEQYF
TRBJ1-2	TRBV3-1/TRBV3-2	CASSQDQSYPYGYTF
TRBJ2-5	TRBV3-1/TRBV3-2	CASTYNMGQGGQETQYF
TRBJ2-1	TRBV9	CASSLRTSGDYNEQFF
TRBJ2-3	TRBV30	CAWTRGGDTQYF
TRBJ1-3	TRBV19	CASMRNTIYF
TRBJ1-5	TRBV10-2	CASSEPRVRNQPQHF
TRBJ1-5	TRBV2	CASSESDNNQPQHF
TRBJ1-6	TRBV2	CASRQGAENSPLHF
TRBJ2-1	TRBV6-6	CASSPQTGGQGRNEQFF
TRBJ2-3	TRBV5-1	CASSPGQGGADTQYF
TRBJ2-2	TRBV5-1	CASSPVAGAHTGELFF
TRBJ1-2	TRBV9	CASSVDSLRGYGYTF
TRBJ2-1	TRBV13	CASSLQGIYEQFF
TRBJ2-1	TRBV6-2/TRBV6-3	CASSYSGIGNNEQFF
TRBJ2-7	TRBV7-6	CASSLGSYQGEQYF
TRBJ1-2	TRBV5-1	CASSLAGTGEKDYGYTF
TRBJ1-2	TRBV18	CASSRIGANGYTF
TRBJ2-2	TRBV5-4	CASSLGLAGNTGELFF
TRBJ2-7	TRBV4-3	CASSQLSLAGSGEQYF
TRBJ1-5	TRBV19	CASTDRYSNQPQHF
TRBJ1-5	TRBV5-1	CASSSQPTGNQPQHF
TRBJ1-2	TRBV7-9	CASSLSMRGSYGYTF
TRBJ1-5	TRBV6-2/TRBV6-3	CASSYPLRPDIQPQHF
TRBJ2-7	TRBV30	CANRRAYEQYF
TRBJ1-1	TRBV6-5	CASTRTGDEAFF
TRBJ2-1	TRBV7-6	CASSPSIYSGGRYEQFF
TRBJ2-2	TRBV3-1/TRBV3-2	CASSAGGAAGELFF
TRBJ1-4	TRBV7-8	CASSGSGGNEKLFF
TRBJ2-7	TRBV7-4	CASSPTQGQGATGEQYF
TRBJ1-5	TRBV5-8	CASSWTGGNQPQHF
TRBJ1-1	TRBV18	CASSQGQGEAFF
TRBJ1-2	TRBV6-5	CASSYVGQGIYGYTF
TRBJ2-2	TRBV7-3	CASSLWGGTANTGELFF
TRBJ1-1	TRBV6-5	CASKDTYTEAFF
TRBJ1-1	TRBV6-5	CASGARGEVLTEAFF
TRBJ2-7	TRBV19	CASSYGADSSYEQYF
TRBJ1-2	TRBV9	CASSIRTGGSYGYTF
TRBJ2-2	TRBV7-2	CASSLRTSGTGELFF